This T cell receptor beta chain came from a study of T cells in Graves' hyperthyroidism and ophthalmopathy. Overall study context: Blood was drawn when the patient was first diagnosed and still untreated.

This CDR3 is 15 amino acids long. V was clipped by 6 bases and J by 8 bases; unmatched bases: 11. The study left out patients who had uncontrolled infection, other autoimmune disease, pregnancy or lactation. Diagnostic assessment was based on clinical symptoms, serum thyroxine and TRAb, thyroid ultrasound and orbital computed tomography. General study findings and limits: Onset of ophthalmopathy came a median around 7.1 months after the model predicted it.

In its sample, this clonotype was seen many times. Its target is not known. TCR beta CDR3 regions were amplified from RNA transcripts. The HTBI set primed first-round TCR CDR3 RT-PCR. TCRdb reprocessed the multiplex PCR reads with MiXCR, giving one entry per CDR3 protein. In the table there are about 400,000 distinct CDR3 sequences, around 15% of which are singletons. Sequencing input: blood. This TCR was recovered from a man aged 18 to 30 with Graves' ophthalmopathy. The rearrangement joins TRBV12-3 or TRBV12-4 to TRBJ1-3, with 9 bases that match TRBD1. CDR3 coding DNA: TGTGCCAGCAGCTTGACCGGGACAGGGACGGACACCATATATTTT. Protein sequence: CASSLTGTGTDTIYF.